What follows describes a single TCR beta chain. This sample is drawn from a study of identical twins. TCRdb re-analysed the 5' RACE reads in MiXCR, keeping a single row per CDR3 protein. The data hold under 1 million distinct CDR3 sequences, with over 9% observed a single time. Germline V gene sequence: CDR1 SGHRS, CDR2 YFSETQ. Trimming removed 0 bases from V and 4 bases from J, with 17 bases in between. CDR3 length: 16 residues. These data were also reused for a study on yellow fever vaccine responses in identical twins.

The TCR was taken from a woman younger than 30 in good health. The sample was PBMCs. The chain couples TRBV5-1 to TRBJ2-7, with D tentatively TRBD1 or TRBD2 (7 bases each). The DNA for the CDR3 is TGCGCCAGCAGCTTGGCCGGGGGGACAGTAACTTACGAGCAGTACTTC. Its protein product is CASSLAGGTVTYEQYF.